The 6 T cell receptor beta chains below come from one sample, sequenced in a study of T cells after yellow fever vaccination. A single record per CDR3 protein comes from TCRdb applying MiXCR to the 5' RACE reads. The sample consists of approximately 150,000 distinct CDR3 sequences, 7.7% of them appearing once. The source was CD4+ T cells sorted from PBMCs, collected 5 days after the yellow fever booster vaccination. The receptors were sampled from a man younger than 45 who received the YFV17D yellow fever vaccine.

This clonotype was seen repeatedly, ten times or more. The J gene is TRBJ1-5, the V gene TRBV20-1, with 7 bases identical to TRBD1. Germline assignment: CDR1 DFQATT and CDR2 SNEGSKA (reference sequence). V lost 3 bases and J lost 2; bases outside the gene matches: 7. This CDR3 comprises 15 residues. The CDR3, as DNA: TGCAGTGCTAGGTCGGCAGGGGGTGGCAATCAGCCCCAGCATTTT. The encoded protein is CSARSAGGGNQPQHF.

This clonotype was detected many times. CDR3 in amino acids: CASSSRFGEKLFF. The CDR3 DNA is TGTGCCAGCAGCTCCAGATTTGGTGAAAAACTGTTTTTT. The chain combines TRBV7-2 with TRBJ1-4; D is uncertain. Trimming removed 4 bases from V and 7 bases from J, with 10 bases in between. Germline CDR1 SGHTA, CDR2 FQGNSA. The CDR3 runs to 13 residues.

This clonotype was observed at least ten times. The rearrangement links TRBV20-1 to TRBJ2-1; 7 bases agree with TRBD2. CDR3 length: 16 amino acids. From germline, CDR1 is DFQATT and CDR2 SNEGSKA (reference sequence). J was trimmed by 4 bases and V by 3 bases; bases with no gene match: 12. The CDR3 is CSASASGPPAYNEQFF. The CDR3 DNA follows: TGCAGTGCTAGCGCTAGCGGCCCTCCGGCGTACAATGAGCAGTTCTTC.

This clonotype was recorded a few times. V and J are TRBV7-8 and TRBJ2-7; 7 bases match TRBD1. This CDR3 contains 13 residues. With 5 bases clipped from V and 5 bases from J, the junction kept 6 bases outside the gene matches. Germline CDR1 reads SGHVS; CDR2 reads FQNEAQ. The CDR3, as DNA: TGTGCCAGCAGCCCAGACAGGGCGAACGAGCAGTACTTC. Residues: CASSPDRANEQYF. Complete variable domain (other parts from reference TRBV7-8 and TRBJ2-7): GAGVSQSPRYKVAKRGQDVALRCDPISGHVSLFWYQQALGQGPEFLTYFQNEAQLDKSGLPSDRFFAERPEGSVSTLKIQRTQQEDSAVYLCASSPDRANEQYFGPGTRLTVT.

This clonotype has a count of ten or more. V is TRBV21-1 and J is TRBJ2-7; TRBD2, the D gene given by the table, was not confirmed from the DNA. TRBV21-1 is recorded as a pseudogene. The CDR3 consists of 15 residues. The CDR3 sequence: CASSLLTAWTYEQYF. The CDR3, as DNA: TGTGCCAGCAGCCTCTTGACAGCGTGGACCTACGAGCAGTACTTC.

This clonotype occurred many times. The CDR3 nucleotides read TGCAGCGTTGTAGGTCAAACAAACACTGAAGCTTTCTTT. This encodes CSVVGQTNTEAFF. The chain uses TRBV29-1 and TRBJ1-1; D uncertain. Germline CDR1 and CDR2: SQVTM and ANQGSEA. V was shortened by 4 bases and J by 2 bases, with 11 bases between the two germline ends. CDR3 length equals 13 residues.